One and the same sample provided the 18 T cell receptor beta chains below, sequenced in a study of tumor-infiltrating lymphocytes in primary liver carcinoma. The researchers obtained blood RNA from unsorted whole blood and also extracted germline DNA. From about 530 ng total RNA, TCR beta cDNA was generated with a primer in the constant region. Slightly modified ARM-PCR served as the procedure for the TCR beta libraries. These libraries came from three rounds of nested multiplex PCR. The first two PCR rounds, approximately 10 cycles each, used TRBV1-TRBV30 forward primers and a C-beta reverse primer. One entry per CDR3 protein, called by TCRdb with MiXCR from the multiplex PCR reads. The data contain fewer than 350,000 distinct CDR3 sequences, 65% of them singletons. Sequenced sample: peripheral blood. These receptors all come from a man aged 35 to 55 with primary liver carcinoma and hepatitis B virus infection.

As to this clonotype: This may be a read error: a much more frequent sequence differs by one nucleotide. The chain couples TRBV10-3 to TRBJ2-2; 10 nucleotides line up with TRBD2. V trimming: 4 bases; J trimming: 0 bases; junction bases outside the gene matches: 5. The germline V gene has CDR1 ENHRY and CDR2 SYGVKD. The CDR3 is 17 residues long. CDR3 DNA sequence: TGTGCCATCAGTGGATCTAGCGGGAGCTCGAACACCGGGGAGCTGTTTTTT. Translated, it gives CAISGSSGSSNTGELFF.

Comments on this clonotype: A much larger clonotype is one base distant, so this may be a read error. The gene calls are TRBV14 and TRBJ2-7; 7 bases are shared with TRBD2. The CDR3 is 13 amino acids. CDR1 SGHDN and CDR2 FVKESK come from the germline V gene. CDR3 coding DNA: TGTGCCAACAGCCCTCGACTAGCAGGCGAGCAGTACTTC. Protein product: CANSPRLAGEQYF.

On this clonotype itself: A junction end diverges from the germline sequence, so it may reflect a read error. The gene calls are TRBV11-2 and TRBJ1-5; D is possibly TRBD2 (5 bases). The closer fit of TRBJ2-3 to the DNA end suggests the J call may be wrong. The CDR3 covers 15 residues. Germline V CDR1 and CDR2: SGHAT, FQNNGV. Written as DNA, the CDR3 is TGTGTCAGCAGCTTAAGTATCGAGGGTCATCAGTCCCAGTATTTT. Amino acids: CVSSLSIEGHQSQYF.

This rearrangement joins TRBV4-1 to TRBJ2-3; 14 bases are a match to TRBD2. In germline, CDR1 is MGHRA, CDR2 YSYEKL. CDR3 length: 19 amino acids. V lost 1 base, J lost 7 bases, and 13 bases stayed unmatched. The CDR3 is CASSQAQQQGLAGAYTQYF. Here the CDR3 DNA reads TGCGCCAGCAGCCAAGCCCAGCAACAGGGACTAGCGGGAGCTTATACGCAGTATTTT.

There are many counts of this clonotype. The chain links TRBV11-2 to TRBJ2-3; tentative D call: TRBD2 (6 bases). Germline V gene data show CDR1 as SGHAT and CDR2 as FQNNGV. The CDR3 is 15 amino acids. Trimming took 0 bases from V and 0 from J, leaving 7 bases between them. CDR3 sequence (DNA): TGTGCCAGCAGCTTAGAGCGGGGAAGCACAGATACGCAGTATTTT. Its protein is CASSLERGSTDTQYF.

The chain joins TRBV30 to TRBJ1-2; maybe TRBD1 (5 bases). V was clipped by 1 base and J by 2 bases, with 17 bases between them. The CDR3 has 16 residues. The germline V gene encodes CDR1 GTSNPN and CDR2 SVGIG (reference sequence). In nucleotides, the CDR3 is TGTGCCTGGAGTGGGGGGATGATACTATTAAACTATGGCTACACCTTC. This encodes CAWSGGMILLNYGYTF.

The chain joins TRBV11-2 to TRBJ2-3; possible D gene TRBD2, 5 bases. From germline, CDR1 is SGHAT and CDR2 FQNNGV. The CDR3 totals 17 residues. The V end lost 1 base, the J end lost 2 bases, and 16 bases lay between the germline ends. CDR3 residues: CASSLGGIEGPTDTQYF. The CDR3 DNA reads as TGTGCCAGCAGCTTAGGTGGAATAGAGGGCCCCACAGATACGCAGTATTTT.

This clonotype was seen only a few times. Possible read error: a much larger clone is one base away. CDR3 amino acids: CASSPGQMYSCNEQFF. As DNA, the CDR3 is TGTGCCAGCAGCCCGGGACAGATGTATTCCTGCAATGAGCAGTTCTTC. The rearrangement uses TRBV5-5 and TRBJ2-1; 7 bases agree with TRBD1. This CDR3 has 16 amino acids. The germline V gene has CDR1 SGHKS and CDR2 YYEKEE (reference sequence).

For this clonotype: Since a much larger clone is just one base distant, this may be a read error. The chain links TRBV6-2 or TRBV6-3 to TRBJ1-6; D perhaps matches TRBD1 (6 bases). This CDR3 has 14 amino acids. The V and J ends lost 6 bases and 6 bases respectively, with 12 bases between them. The germline CDR1 and CDR2 sequences are MNHEY and SVGEGT. The CDR3 nucleotides read TGTGCCAGCAGCGGGTACAGGGTTAATTCACCCCTCCACTTT. Translated, it gives CASSGYRVNSPLHF.

This clonotype was counted many times. The V call is TRBV6-5, the J call TRBJ1-2; D gene uncertain. The CDR3 length is 13 residues. With 4 bases removed from V and 8 bases from J, the gap between germline ends came to 14 bases. Looked up from germline, CDR1 is MNHEY and CDR2 is SVGAGI. CDR3 sequence (DNA): TGTGCCAGCAGTTCCTCCGGGCCAAAGGGCTACACCTTC. It encodes CASSSSGPKGYTF.

Regarding this clonotype: A much larger clone lies one base from this, so it may be a read error. This chain connects TRBV6-2 or TRBV6-3 to TRBJ2-6, with 12 bases aligning to TRBD1. The CDR3 extends over 17 amino acids. Germline CDR1 and CDR2: MNHEY and SVGEGT. The CDR3 loop reads CASSGGTGGSGANVLSF. CDR3 bases: TGTGCCAGCAGTGGGGGGACAGGGGGCTCTGGGGCCAACGTCCTGAGTTTC.

About this clonotype itself: A read error may explain this, as a much larger clone is one base away. This chain's CDR3 is CTSSQDRWMNTEAFF. CDR3 sequence (DNA): TGCACCAGCAGCCAAGATAGGTGGATGAACACTGAAGCTTTCTTT. The chain joins TRBV4-3 to TRBJ1-1; D not certain. Germline CDR1 LGHNA, CDR2 YSLEER. The length of the CDR3 is 15 residues.

The gene calls are TRBV5-1 and TRBJ2-7; D remains ambiguous. CDR3 length: 12 amino acids. V gave up 4 bases and J gave up 1 base, with 6 bases separating them. Germline CDR1 SGHRS, CDR2 YFSETQ. The CDR3 loop is CASSQQSYEQYF. In DNA form, the CDR3 reads TGCGCCAGCAGCCAACAGTCCTACGAGCAGTACTTC.

Turning to this clonotype: A much larger clonotype is one base distant, so this may be a read error. V usage is TRBV6-6 and J usage is TRBJ2-7; TRBD1 matches at 7 bases. This CDR3 is built from 17 residues. From germline, CDR1 is MNHNY and CDR2 SVGAGI (reference sequence). Germline trimming cut 3 bases from V and 0 bases from J; bases unmatched to any gene: 11. CDR3 in amino acids: CASSYLSRQGGSYEQYF. The CDR3 bases are TGTGCCAGCAGTTATCTCAGTAGACAGGGCGGCTCCTACGAGCAGTACTTC.

This clonotype was observed many times. The chain couples TRBV6-5 to TRBJ2-5; no firm D call. Trimming took off 2 bases at V and 12 bases at J, with 19 bases between the two ends. The CDR3 length is 14 residues. CDR1 and CDR2 (germline): MNHEY, SVGAGI. The CDR3 here is CASSYSRFGEREYF. The CDR3 DNA reads as TGTGCCAGCAGTTACAGCAGGTTTGGTGAACGGGAGTACTTC.

This clonotype has a single count. A much larger clone is a single base away; this may be a read error. This chain connects TRBV14 to TRBJ2-7; D is perhaps TRBD2 (6 bases). The CDR3 is 17 amino acids. The V end lost 0 bases, the J end lost 5 bases, and 20 bases lay between the germline ends. CDR1 is SGHDN and CDR2 is FVKESK in the germline V gene. The CDR3 DNA sequence: TGTGCCAGCAGCCAAGAGGAGGTGACTAGTGTTCGCCACGAGCAGTACTTC. Amino acids: CASSQEEVTSVRHEQYF.

About this clonotype itself: A much larger clone lies one base from this, so it may be a read error. The chain carries TRBV4-1 and TRBJ1-3; D is possibly TRBD1 (6 bases). Germline V gene sequence: CDR1 MGHRA, CDR2 YSYEKL. There are 14 residues in the CDR3. The DNA of the CDR3 is TGCGCCAGCAGCCTTAGGGGGTCTGGAAACACCATATGTTTT. Protein sequence: CASSLRGSGNTICF.

Turning to this clonotype: Possible read error: a much larger clone is one base away. The V gene is TRBV4-2, the J gene TRBJ2-3, with D unclear. This CDR3 has 12 amino acids. Germline CDR1 is LGHNA and CDR2 is YNFKEQ. V was clipped by 3 bases and J by 6 bases, with 7 bases between them. As DNA, the CDR3 is TGTGCCAGCAGCCAGGCCTATGATACGCAGTATTTT. Translation: CASSQAYDTQYF.